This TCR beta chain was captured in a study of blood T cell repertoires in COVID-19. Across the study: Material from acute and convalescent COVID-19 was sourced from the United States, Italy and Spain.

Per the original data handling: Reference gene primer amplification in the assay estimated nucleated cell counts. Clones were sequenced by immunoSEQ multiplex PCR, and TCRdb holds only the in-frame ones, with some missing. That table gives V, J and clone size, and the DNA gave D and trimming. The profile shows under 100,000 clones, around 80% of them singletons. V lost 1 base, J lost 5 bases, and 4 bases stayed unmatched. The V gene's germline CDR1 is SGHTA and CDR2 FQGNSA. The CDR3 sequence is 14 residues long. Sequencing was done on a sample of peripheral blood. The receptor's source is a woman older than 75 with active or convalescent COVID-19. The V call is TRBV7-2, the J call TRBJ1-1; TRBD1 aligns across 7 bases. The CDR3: CASSLVQGVTEAFF. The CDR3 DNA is TGTGCCAGCAGCTTAGTGCAGGGGGTAACTGAAGCTTTCTTT.